These T cell receptor beta chains were read from a single sample in a study of T cells after yellow fever vaccination. TCRdb passed the 5' RACE reads through MiXCR, listing each CDR3 protein once. The repertoire includes under 550,000 distinct CDR3 sequences, 21% of them detected once, and 16% sits in the top ten. The source was PBMCs, collected about 20 days after the first yellow fever vaccination. The receptors come from a man between 18 and 35 years old who received the YFV17D yellow fever vaccine. CDR3s include the opening cysteine and the closing phenylalanine or tryptophan. D genes are given only for firm matches. Clone size is shown for a subset of rows, as once, few, many or a class of expanded clone.

D	V	size	J	DNA	CDR3
TRBD1	TRBV19	-	TRBJ2-3	TGTGCCAGTAGTATCTTCAGGGGGCGCCGCCAGGATACGCAGTATTTT	CASSIFRGRRQDTQYF
-	TRBV20-1	few	TRBJ2-5	TGCAGTGCTAGAGATCCGAGGCGGGCGGACCGGTTGTTC	CSARDPRRADRLF
-	TRBV20-1	-	TRBJ2-5	TGCAGTGCTAGGTTGGTTAGCGGCGAGACCCAGTACTTC	CSARLVSGETQYF
TRBD1	TRBV4-2	few	TRBJ2-5	TGTGCCAGCAGCCAAGAGGGGTACGACAGGGGAAGGGGAGAGACCCAGTACTTC	CASSQEGYDRGRGETQYF
TRBD1	TRBV6-5	few	TRBJ2-5	TGTGCCAGCAGTTATACAGGGGGCACGGAGACCCAGTACTTC	CASSYTGGTETQYF
-	TRBV12-3/TRBV12-4	-	TRBJ1-1	TGTGCCAGCAGTTATAAGGGCGGAACTGAAGCTTTCTTT	CASSYKGGTEAFF
-	TRBV4-1	-	TRBJ1-4	TGCGCCAGCAGCCTACGGGCCCGGGTAACTAATGAAAAACTGTTTTTT	CASSLRARVTNEKLFF
-	TRBV4-1	few	TRBJ1-3	TGCGCCAGCAGCCAAGTAGCCCGCTCTGGAAACACCATATATTTT	CASSQVARSGNTIYF
-	TRBV7-2	few	TRBJ1-5	TGTGCCAGCAGCTTACTGGGAAGGAGTCAGCCCCAGCATTTT	CASSLLGRSQPQHF
-	TRBV6-5	few	TRBJ2-3	TGTGCCAGCAGTTACGGCCAGAGCACAGATACGCAGTATTTT	CASSYGQSTDTQYF
TRBD2	TRBV9	-	TRBJ2-1	TGTGCCAGCAGCGTAGACCCCTCTAGCGGGGGGGCCTACAATGAGCAGTTCTTC	CASSVDPSSGGAYNEQFF
TRBD1	TRBV5-1	few	TRBJ1-2	TGCGCCAGCAGCTTGGGGGGGACAGGGGGCGAAAGCTACACCTTC	CASSLGGTGGESYTF
-	TRBV7-9	few	TRBJ2-3	TGTGCCAGCAGCGGTACCGGCGATAGGTACTTAACGCAGTATTTT	CASSGTGDRYLTQYF
-	TRBV25-1	-	TRBJ1-1	TGTGCCAGCAGTGTAGGATGGGGCACTGAAGCTTTCTTT	CASSVGWGTEAFF
-	TRBV3-1	few	TRBJ2-1	TGTGCCAGCAGCGAAGGCTCGGGCAGTGAGCAGTTCTTC	CASSEGSGSEQFF
-	TRBV3-1	few	TRBJ1-1	TGTGCCAGCAGCCCCCCCAACTTATACACTGAAGCTTTCTTT	CASSPPNLYTEAFF
TRBD1	TRBV7-2	few	TRBJ1-2	TGTGCCAGCAGCTCAAGACAGGGGGGGGGCTATGGCTACACCTTC	CASSSRQGGGYGYTF
-	TRBV19	-	TRBJ2-1	TGTGCCAGTAGTATAGTAGGGGCCGGATACGTCTCCGATGAGCAGTTCTTC	CASSIVGAGYVSDEQFF
-	TRBV5-1	few	TRBJ2-2	TGCGCCAGCAGCTCGAGCCCCGGGGTAGAAACCGGGGAGCTGTTTTTT	CASSSSPGVETGELFF
-	TRBV7-8	-	TRBJ1-5	TGTGCCAGCAGTTTAAGGGTTGGCAATCAGCCCCAGCATTTT	CASSLRVGNQPQHF
TRBD1	TRBV20-1	-	TRBJ2-1	TGCAGTGCTAGCACCCAGACCAGGGGGGAGCAGTTCTTC	CSASTQTRGEQFF
-	TRBV20-1	few	TRBJ2-1	TGCAGTGCTATGATAGTACAGCGGTCGGGGCTTAGGAATGAGCAGTTCTTC	CSAMIVQRSGLRNEQFF
-	TRBV5-1	few	TRBJ1-4	TGCGCCAGCAGCTTGGACGGCCCTAATGAAAAACTGTTTTTT	CASSLDGPNEKLFF
-	TRBV10-3	few	TRBJ2-2	TGTGCCATCAGTGACCGGGACACAAAGAACACCGGGGAGCTGTTTTTT	CAISDRDTKNTGELFF
TRBD2	TRBV6-2/TRBV6-3	-	TRBJ2-3	TGTGCCAGCAGTTCGGGGGGGCAGGCAGATACGCAGTATTTT	CASSSGGQADTQYF
-	TRBV5-4	many	TRBJ1-2	TGTGCCAGCAGCTTCGGACCCGACTATGGCTACACCTTC	CASSFGPDYGYTF
TRBD1	TRBV4-1	few	TRBJ1-2	TGCGCCAGCAGCCACATGACAGGGCCTGCCTATGGCTACACCTTC	CASSHMTGPAYGYTF
TRBD1	TRBV6-1	-	TRBJ1-2	TGTGCCAGCAGTGAAAGAAGGACAGGGGTCGGTGGCTACACCTTC	CASSERRTGVGGYTF
TRBD1	TRBV12-3/TRBV12-4	-	TRBJ2-2	TGTGCCAGCATTCCACCGGGACAGGGGGCTTCCGGGGAGCTGTTTTTT	CASIPPGQGASGELFF
TRBD2	TRBV19	-	TRBJ2-3	TGTGCCAGTAGTTCCGGACTAGCGGGGCCCACAGATACGCAGTATTTT	CASSSGLAGPTDTQYF
TRBD2	TRBV7-3	few	TRBJ2-2	TGTGCCAGCAGCTTAATCTCTAGCGGGTTAAACACCGGGGAGCTGTTTTTT	CASSLISSGLNTGELFF
-	TRBV7-6	-	TRBJ2-3	TGTGCCAGCAGCTTATTGGTAGGGGCCCGGGGAGATACGCAGTATTTT	CASSLLVGARGDTQYF
-	TRBV6-1	-	TRBJ2-2	TGTGCCAGCAGTGGGGTGGACACCTCGAACACCGGGGAGCTGTTTTTT	CASSGVDTSNTGELFF
TRBD1	TRBV15	-	TRBJ1-1	TGTGCCACCAGCAGATCGTCCGGGACAGTGAACACTGAAGCTTTCTTT	CATSRSSGTVNTEAFF
-	TRBV3-1	-	TRBJ1-3	TGTGCCAGCAGCCAAGGAAGGACAATTACTGGAAACACCATATATTTT	CASSQGRTITGNTIYF
TRBD1	TRBV5-5	few	TRBJ1-2	TGTGCCAGCAGCTTACCACAGGGGGCGAGTGGCTACACCTTC	CASSLPQGASGYTF
-	TRBV3-1	-	TRBJ1-5	TGTGCCAGCAGCCAAGTACAGGGACGCAATCAGCCCCAGCATTTT	CASSQVQGRNQPQHF
-	TRBV12-3/TRBV12-4	-	TRBJ2-1	TGTGCCAGCAGTCCAGAAAACCTAGCAAATGAGCAGTTCTTC	CASSPENLANEQFF
TRBD1	TRBV5-1	-	TRBJ2-1	TGCGCCAGCAGCTTCGGGACAGGGGGCGCGTACGAGCAGTTCTTC	CASSFGTGGAYEQFF
TRBD1	TRBV29-1	-	TRBJ1-1	TGCAGCGCCAGACAGGGCGGGAACACTGAAGCTTTCTTT	CSARQGGNTEAFF
TRBD2	TRBV5-1	few	TRBJ2-7	TGCGCCAGCAGCTCGGTACCGGGACTAGTCTACGAGCAGTACTTC	CASSSVPGLVYEQYF
TRBD2	TRBV23-1	few	TRBJ2-7	TGCGCCAGCAGTCATCCCCGGCCTACAGCGGGGGGGCCTCCCCGCCCCTTCGAGCAGTACTTC	CASSHPRPTAGGPPRPFEQYF
TRBD1	TRBV9	few	TRBJ1-4	TGTGCCAGCAGCGGCCAGGGGGTGGATGAAAAACTGTTTTTT	CASSGQGVDEKLFF
-	TRBV7-8	many	TRBJ2-5	TGTGCCAGCAGCGCGCTCGGGGAACAAGAGACCCAGTACTTC	CASSALGEQETQYF
TRBD1	TRBV9	-	TRBJ2-1	TGTGCCAGCAGCGTACTCCGGGACAGGGACTACAATGAGCAGTTCTTC	CASSVLRDRDYNEQFF
-	TRBV28	once	TRBJ2-5	TGTGCCAGCAGTTCGAGGCTCGCTGTAGAGACCCAGTACTTC	CASSSRLAVETQYF
-	TRBV5-1	few	TRBJ2-3	TGCGCCAGCAGCTTGAGTAAGAGAATTACAGATACGCAGTATTTT	CASSLSKRITDTQYF
TRBD2	TRBV4-3	few	TRBJ2-7	TGCGCCAGCAGCCAAGGGCGGCGTCTAGCGGGACACTACGAGCAGTACTTC	CASSQGRRLAGHYEQYF
TRBD1	TRBV5-6	-	TRBJ1-6	TGTGCCAGCAGCTATCTTAGGGGGCGCGTAAATAATTCACCCCTCCACTTT	CASSYLRGRVNNSPLHF
-	TRBV12-3/TRBV12-4	-	TRBJ2-4	TGTGCCAGCAGTTTCAGGGGGGATGGCAAAAACATTCAGTACTTC	CASSFRGDGKNIQYF
TRBD1	TRBV18	-	TRBJ2-2	TGTGCCAGCTCACGGGACAGAGTTAACACCGGGGAGCTGTTTTTT	CASSRDRVNTGELFF
TRBD1	TRBV5-1	-	TRBJ2-1	TGCGCCAGCAGCCGATCGGGACAGGGGTATTACAATGAGCAGTTCTTC	CASSRSGQGYYNEQFF
-	TRBV9	-	TRBJ2-3	TGTGCCAGCAGCGTAGAACAGGGAGAAGATACGCAGTATTTT	CASSVEQGEDTQYF
-	TRBV4-1	-	TRBJ2-5	TGCGCCAGCAGCCAAGAGACAGGCACAAGAGAGACGGGGGAGACCCAGTACTTC	CASSQETGTRETGETQYF
-	TRBV12-3/TRBV12-4	few	TRBJ2-1	TGTGCCAGCAGTTTAGGTCCTGGAAATGAGCAGTTCTTC	CASSLGPGNEQFF
-	TRBV7-3	few	TRBJ2-2	TGTGCCAGCAGCCCGACGAGGGGGGGGGCCGGGGAGCTGTTTTTT	CASSPTRGGAGELFF
-	TRBV20-1	-	TRBJ1-5	TGCAGTGCTAGAGCTCGGGGGGGAAATCAGCCCCAGCATTTT	CSARARGGNQPQHF